This is a list of T cell receptor beta chains from one sample in a study of cytomegalovirus exposure and HLA in healthy donors. Sequencing was performed with immunoSEQ multiplex PCR; in TCRdb, only in-frame clones are kept and a portion is missing. This sample has roughly 350,000 clones, with 86% found just once. Input material: PBMCs. Every receptor here comes from a woman aged 18-29 years in good health and CMV-seronegative. Both conserved end residues are part of each CDR3.

v_call,cdr3_aa
TRBV4-1,CASSQSPGHEQFF
TRBV7-6,CASSFSETQYF
TRBV20-1,CSASGTDTQYF
TRBV29-1,CSVDKQENTEAFF
TRBV19,CASKGGLARQYEDTQYF
TRBV7-8,CASSLGLAGDRWTQYF
TRBV7-2,CASSFYSGVEQYF
TRBV5-6,CASSLARTVGAF
TRBV9,CASSVGTAGNEKLFF
TRBV4-3,CASSQVAGAYEQYF
TRBV4-2,CASSQDSGMYNEQFF
TRBV5-6,CASSWGQGEVSETQYF
TRBV9,CASSVFDGGTGELFF
TRBV27,CATQTSGIVLEQFF
TRBV11-1,CASRLAGSYNEQFF
TRBV5-1,CASSYVISGETQYF
TRBV5-6,CASSFFETQYF
TRBV5-1,CASSLDRAYEQYF
TRBV7-9,CASSLGDRSGYTF